Listed below are T cell receptor beta chains from one sample, sequenced in a study of cytomegalovirus exposure and HLA in healthy donors. This table comes from immunoSEQ multiplex PCR, and its TCRdb copy is limited to in-frame clones, with some not included. The data show around 180,000 clones, approximately 86% seen once. The material sequenced was PBMCs. These receptors were taken from a woman between 18 and 29 years old in good health and CMV-seronegative. Both conserved end residues are trimmed from each CDR3.

J gene	V gene	CDR3 length	CDR3 protein
TRBJ1-1	TRBV7-2	13	ASSFRTGGNTEAF
TRBJ2-7	TRBV11-2	12	ASSLEGYSYEQY
TRBJ1-2	TRBV6-6	12	ASSSQQGLYGYT
TRBJ1-1	TRBV4-2	12	ASSPLGEATEAF
TRBJ2-7	TRBV14	14	ASSQGREFGDYEQY
TRBJ1-1	TRBV6-1	11	ASMQLQGTEAF
TRBJ1-1	TRBV5-4	14	ASSLPLTGGNTEAF
TRBJ2-2	TRBV28	11	ASGPSNTGELF
TRBJ2-1	TRBV7-2	13	ASSLNSGSYNEQF
TRBJ2-7	TRBV6-6	13	ASSWGTGGSYEQY
TRBJ1-4	TRBV19	11	AGRQGPDEKLF
.	TRBV28	12	ASRFPGQGPEQY
TRBJ2-6	TRBV7-7	11	ASSHPITNVLT
TRBJ1-4	TRBV7-3	10	ASSLSREKLF
TRBJ2-1	TRBV7-9	14	ASSLGPGLAYNEQF
TRBJ1-2	TRBV6-1	12	ASSLTGADYGYT
TRBJ2-7	TRBV5-8	9	ASSLPPSAP
TRBJ2-3	TRBV5-1	12	ASSLETDTDTQY
TRBJ2-7	TRBV9	12	ASSFGTMGGEQY
TRBJ1-1	TRBV7-9	12	ASSFRAENTEAF
TRBJ2-1	TRBV4-3	12	ASSLSGRGSEQF
TRBJ2-7	TRBV7-2	13	ASSFGGGSPYEQY
TRBJ2-2	TRBV5-5	14	ASSRLGGGYERELF
TRBJ2-3	TRBV30	10	AWGTARDTQY
TRBJ2-7	TRBV4-3	12	ASSRPGGGYEQY
TRBJ1-5	TRBV2	13	ASTPETGGNQPQH
TRBJ2-5	TRBV30	11	AWSVRSQETQY
TRBJ1-4	TRBV7-8	14	ASSTGTRVVGEKLF
TRBJ1-6	TRBV5-1	13	ASQPDSLGNSPLH
TRBJ2-7	TRBV9	14	ASSVGGAGGPYEQY
TRBJ2-1	TRBV11-2	12	ASSLDSGGNEQF
TRBJ1-2	TRBV19	13	ASSTGQGLYGGYT
TRBJ1-5	TRBV6-5	13	ASRPTGNSNQPQH
TRBJ2-7	TRBV7-8	14	ASSTPRDRGSYEQY
TRBJ1-5	TRBV27	11	ASSPDRDQPQH
TRBJ2-5	TRBV4-1	13	ASSRSGTTQETQY
TRBJ1-2	TRBV6-5	13	ASRPRQGRFYGYT
TRBJ2-5	TRBV30	11	AWALGDRGTQY
TRBJ1-1	TRBV29-1	10	SVEVDSTEAF
TRBJ2-1	TRBV20-1	9	SAPMPGEQF
TRBJ2-1	TRBV7-9	15	ASSFPRLAGGMDEQF
TRBJ2-5	TRBV18	13	ASSPPGGGAETQY
TRBJ2-7	TRBV5-4	13	ASRQLAGDSYEQY
TRBJ2-7	TRBV29-1	11	SVRETGTYEQY
TRBJ2-7	TRBV6-5	11	ASSYSRAREQY
TRBJ2-7	TRBV10-3	13	AISLRSVMNYEQY
TRBJ1-5	TRBV4-3	12	ASSQDSGGQPQH
TRBJ1-1	TRBV6-1	12	ASSVGQLNTEAF
TRBJ2-3	TRBV6-5	12	ASSRQGSTDTQY
TRBJ1-1	TRBV28	12	ASSSVGTGFGAF
TRBJ1-5	TRBV6-4	11	ASSQQGGQPQH
TRBJ2-1	TRBV5-4	13	ASSLGGQGVNEQF
TRBJ1-2	TRBV18	13	ASSPARGPVLGYT
TRBJ1-1	TRBV7-2	13	ASSLEYTMNTEAF
TRBJ1-6	TRBV4-1	15	ASSHPRDRDYNSPLH
TRBJ2-3	TRBV6-4	14	ASSDSGGSGTDTQY
TRBJ2-5	TRBV6-1	13	ASSAEREGWETQY
TRBJ2-1	TRBV2	10	ARGDFLNEQF
TRBJ1-6	TRBV15	11	ATSRDSRSPLH